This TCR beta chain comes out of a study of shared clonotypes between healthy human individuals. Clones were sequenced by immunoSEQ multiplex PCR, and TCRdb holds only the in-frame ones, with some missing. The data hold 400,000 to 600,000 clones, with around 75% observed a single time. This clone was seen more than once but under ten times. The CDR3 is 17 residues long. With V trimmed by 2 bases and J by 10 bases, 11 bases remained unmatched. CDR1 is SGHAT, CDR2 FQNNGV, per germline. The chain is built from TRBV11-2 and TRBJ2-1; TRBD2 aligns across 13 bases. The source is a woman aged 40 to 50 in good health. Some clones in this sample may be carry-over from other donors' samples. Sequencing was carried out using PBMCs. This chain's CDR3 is CASSLNERTSGSKEQFF. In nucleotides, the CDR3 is TGTGCCAGCAGCTTAAATGAGAGGACTAGCGGGAGTAAGGAGCAGTTCTTC.